This T cell receptor (beta chain) comes out of a study of shared clonotypes between healthy human individuals. The study's findings and limits: Tissue TCR repertoires likely differ from these blood-only repertoires.

To note about this clone: Antigen specificity is unknown.

V dropped 4 bases and J dropped 5 bases, with 15 bases sitting between them. The CDR3 totals 14 residues. Germline CDR1 SGHRS, CDR2 YFSETQ. An approximately 200 ng quantity of DNA, roughly 30,000 T cell genomes, went into the sorted-subset replicate PCRs. In the study's own analysis: From ImmunoSEQ came sequences covering only the junction and carrying no quality scores, so filtering differed. Profiling relied on immunoSEQ multiplex PCR, and the TCRdb table lists in-frame clones only, not all of them. For V, J and clone size, that table is used; D and trimming come from the DNA. The repertoire has approximately 1.5 million clones, 95% to 99% of them found once; the top ten carry about 0.45%.

The chain combines TRBV5-1 with TRBJ2-5, with D tentatively TRBD1 or TRBD2 (5 bases each). This TCR was sampled from a man aged 25-45 years in good health. Specimen: naive CD4+ T cells sorted from blood. Stated subset: CD45RA+ positively selected. The CDR3 loop is CASSPVGTMETQYF. CDR3 in DNA: TGCGCCAGCAGCCCGGTAGGGACGATGGAGACCCAGTACTTC.